This TCR beta chain stems from a study of vaccination and CD4 T cells after COVID-19. CD4+ T cells that had been cultured provided DNA sequenced with the Oncomine TCR Beta short-read assay. After culture, CD4+ T cells served as the source for genomic DNA extraction. From the PCR reads, TCRdb called clonotypes with MiXCR, one entry per CDR3 protein. The profile shows some 6,500 distinct CDR3 sequences, about 30% of them singletons. The CDR3 has 16 residues. Per germline, CDR1 SGHVS and CDR2 FQNEAQ. The V and J ends lost 0 bases and 0 bases respectively, with 6 bases between them. On this clonotype itself: Its antigen is still unknown.

Specified treatment: approximately 10-day PBMC culture with coronavirus spike peptide pools or control peptides (ViraFEST assay). Unexposed donor CD4+ T cells predated the COVID-19 pandemic, collected 2011-2018. The authors cultured approximately 2 million PBMCs per well with about 10 IU/ml IL-2 and 10 ug/ml peptide pools. Source material: CD4+ T cells from blood, cultured in vitro. The origin of this receptor is a human donor in good health. The V gene is TRBV7-8, the J gene TRBJ2-6, with D hard to call. The CDR3 region is CASSLADHSGANVLTF. The CDR3 coding sequence is TGTGCCAGCAGCTTAGCGGATCACTCTGGGGCCAACGTCCTGACTTTC.